This TCR beta chain was identified in a study of blood T cell repertoires in COVID-19. About the research overall: The cDNA or gDNA used as material had been derived from T cells, B-cell-depleted T cells, or PBMCs.

The V segment lost 2 bases and the J segment 11 bases; nucleotides outside the gene matches: 4. There are 13 residues in the CDR3. Germline loops: CDR1 ENHRY, CDR2 SYGVKD. Per the original data handling: By means of reference gene primer amplification, nucleated cell counts were estimated. TCRdb keeps only in-frame clones here, not all; method: immunoSEQ multiplex PCR. V, J and clone size derive from that table, while D and trimming were established from the DNA sequence. The sample carries around 20,000 clones, roughly 85% recorded once. Source material: peripheral blood. The origin of this receptor is a human donor with active COVID-19. The donor label of this sample is uncertain. The chain joins TRBV10-3 to TRBJ1-5, with 9 bases lining up with TRBD1. The CDR3 DNA follows: TGTGCCATCAGTGAGGACCGGGACAGGGCCCAGCATTTT. Translating gives CAISEDRDRAQHF.